The next 21 T cell receptor beta chains were all read from a single sample in a study of CD8+ T cells in alopecia areata. Reverse transcription of extracted RNA yielded cDNA, which provided the sequencing template. Here immunoSEQ multiplex PCR was the method, and the copy in TCRdb shows in-frame clones only, minus some. The table has roughly 220,000 clones, 66% seen once; the top ten hold roughly 1.2%. The treatment was: oral pan-JAK inhibitor, 5-10 mg twice daily. This material consisted of CD4+ T cells sorted from blood, taken at week 44, from a patient treated with tofacitinib. The origin of the receptors is a human donor with alopecia areata.

This chain uses TRBV30 with TRBJ2-4; D unclear. V lost 3 bases and J lost 3, with 3 bases in between. CDR1 is GTSNPN, CDR2 SVGIG, per germline (reference sequence). This CDR3 has 11 amino acids. As DNA, the CDR3 is TGTGCCTGGAGGGACAAAAACATTCAGTACTTC. Residues: CAWRDKNIQYF.

The chain joins TRBV7-3 to TRBJ2-4, with 9 bases matching TRBD1. The germline V gene encodes CDR1 SGHTA and CDR2 FQGTGA. V was pared by 4 bases and J by 4 bases, with 2 bases of the junction left unmatched. The CDR3 runs 14 residues. The CDR3 DNA sequence: TGTGCCAGCAGCTCGGGACAGGGAAAAAACATTCAGTACTTC. It translates to CASSSGQGKNIQYF.

The chain joins TRBV5-6 to TRBJ1-1; the D gene is possibly TRBD1 (5 bases). CDR1 is SGHDT and CDR2 is YYEEEE in the germline V gene. V lost 4 bases to trimming and J lost 0 bases, with 13 bases between them. CDR3 length equals 15 residues. The CDR3 DNA reads as TGTGCCAGCAGCCGCCGTTTGGGACTGAACACTGAAGCTTTCTTT. Translated: CASSRRLGLNTEAFF.

The genes are TRBV6-1 and TRBJ1-2; possibly TRBD1 for D (5 bases). This CDR3 has 13 amino acids. With 3 bases removed from V and 6 bases from J, the gap between germline ends came to 11 bases. Germline assignment: CDR1 MNHNS and CDR2 SASEGT. The CDR3, as DNA: TGTGCCAGCAGTGAGCGGACAATGGATGGCTACACCTTC. This translates into CASSERTMDGYTF.

This clone was seen a handful of times. The V gene is TRBV10-2, the J gene TRBJ2-3, with D tentatively TRBD1 (6 bases). The CDR3 length is 12 residues. V lost 4 bases to trimming and J lost 4 bases, with 6 bases between them. Looked up from germline, CDR1 is WSHSY and CDR2 is SAAADI. The CDR3 DNA follows: TGCGCCAGCAGTGCAGGGGCAGATACGCAGTATTTT. Its translation is CASSAGADTQYF.

The table lists this clone with a few counts. V is TRBV29-1 and J is TRBJ1-1; no reliable D call. Per the germline V gene, CDR1 is SQVTM and CDR2 is ANQGSEA. CDR3 length: 12 residues. The V end lost 7 bases, the J end lost 1 base, and 10 bases lay between the germline ends. DNA of the CDR3: TGCAGCGCGAAACAAGCGAACACTGAAGCTTTCTTT. It translates to CSAKQANTEAFF.

J is TRBJ2-1 and V is TRBV11-3; 7 bases line up with TRBD1. This CDR3 comprises 13 residues. CDR1 is SGHNT and CDR2 is YENEEA in the germline V gene. Germline trimming cut 5 bases from V and 8 bases from J; bases unmatched to any gene: 6. The CDR3 loop is CASSDRVWDEQFF. The CDR3, as DNA: TGTGCCAGCAGCGACAGGGTTTGGGATGAGCAGTTCTTC.

The chain recombines TRBV9 with TRBJ2-1; D ambiguous. With 0 bases removed from V and 2 bases from J, the gap between germline ends came to 9 bases. The germline CDR1 and CDR2 sequences are SGDLS and YYNGEE. This CDR3 is 15 amino acids long. CDR3 sequence: CASSVDGFAYNEQFF. The CDR3, as DNA: TGTGCCAGCAGCGTAGACGGATTTGCCTACAATGAGCAGTTCTTC.

This clone came up a few times. This chain's CDR3 is CASSPVGRQNTEAFF. CDR3 in DNA: TGTGCCAGCTCACCAGTGGGACGGCAGAACACTGAAGCTTTCTTT. V usage is TRBV18 and J usage is TRBJ1-1, with D possibly matching TRBD1 (5 bases). The CDR3 runs to 15 residues. V gave up 2 bases and J gave up 1 base, with 11 bases separating them. Germline lookup yields CDR1 KGHSH and CDR2 LQKENI.

This clone was detected only a few times. The chain links TRBV25-1 to TRBJ2-5; TRBD2 matches 7 bases. CDR3 length: 16 amino acids. Trimming took 2 bases from V and 2 from J; bases not matched to a gene: 8. The V gene's germline CDR1 is MGHDK and CDR2 SYGVNS. The CDR3 here is CASSEAGELLQETQYF. Written as DNA, the CDR3 is TGTGCCAGCAGTGAAGCGGGGGAGCTACTGCAAGAGACCCAGTACTTC.

The rearrangement joins TRBV4-3 to TRBJ1-4; D gene ambiguous. CDR3 length: 13 residues. V was pared by 0 bases and J by 10 bases, with 9 bases between. Germline CDR1 and CDR2: LGHNA and YSLEER. The CDR3 reads CASSQEHEGKLFF. In DNA form, the CDR3 reads TGCGCCAGCAGCCAAGAACATGAAGGAAAACTGTTTTTT.

The chain has TRBV6-5 and TRBJ1-4, with a weak D call TRBD1 (5 bases). V was trimmed by 2 bases and J by 7 bases, leaving 11 bases between them. The length of the CDR3 is 14 residues. Germline CDR1 reads MNHEY; CDR2 reads SVGAGI. The CDR3 here is CASSYGRAGEKLFF. As DNA, the CDR3 is TGTGCCAGCAGTTACGGCAGGGCGGGTGAAAAACTGTTTTTT.

The V call is TRBV6-5, the J call TRBJ1-2; 8 positions match TRBD1. Germline CDR1 is MNHEY and CDR2 is SVGAGI. J gave up 8 bases and V 2 bases, and 4 bases lay outside the gene matches. CDR3 length equals 13 residues. The CDR3 protein is CASSYGQGGGYTF. The CDR3 nucleotides read TGTGCCAGCAGTTACGGACAGGGAGGGGGCTACACCTTC.

This clone was counted a single time. This chain links TRBV2 with TRBJ2-5; TRBD1 is a possible D gene (6 bases). Germline V gene data show CDR1 as SNHLY and CDR2 as FYNNEI. V was shortened by 8 bases and J by 0 bases, with 10 bases between the two germline ends. CDR3 length: 13 amino acids. In nucleotides, the CDR3 is TGTGCCAGCCGACAGGATTACCAAGAGACCCAGTACTTC. Translated: CASRQDYQETQYF.

The chain joins TRBV29-1 to TRBJ1-1; no clear D. The CDR3 sequence is 12 residues long. Germline CDR1 is SQVTM and CDR2 is ANQGSEA. The V end was cut by 5 bases, the J end by 3 bases, with 10 bases between. In DNA form, the CDR3 reads TGCAGCGTTAAAGGGTCATACACTGAAGCTTTCTTT. Translating it yields CSVKGSYTEAFF. Full variable domain (rest looked up from reference TRBV29-1 and TRBJ1-1): SAVISQKPSRDICQRGTSLTIQCQVDSQVTMMFWYRQQPGQSLTLIATANQGSEATYESGFVIDKFPISRPNLTFSTLTVSNMSPEDSSIYLCSVKGSYTEAFFGQGTRLTVV.

This rearrangement joins TRBV15 to TRBJ2-3, with a weak D call TRBD1 (7 bases). Germline assignment: CDR1 LNHNV and CDR2 YYDKDF (reference sequence). This CDR3 region has 17 residues. Deletions cut 3 bases from V and 0 bases from J, with 16 bases between. In nucleotides, the CDR3 is TGTGCCACCAGCAGGGGTCCGACAGGGACTAGCACAGATACGCAGTATTTT. Translation: CATSRGPTGTSTDTQYF.

The chain joins TRBV29-1 to TRBJ2-1; D gene unclear. The CDR3 runs 14 residues. V was cut by 6 bases and J by 4 bases, with 16 bases left in between. CDR1 and CDR2 from the germline V gene are SQVTM and ANQGSEA. CDR3 DNA sequence: TGCAGCGTCGTAACACCGGGCTTGTACAATGAGCAGTTCTTC. Protein: CSVVTPGLYNEQFF.

The rearrangement links TRBV29-1 to TRBJ1-1; no clear D gene. Germline-derived CDR1 and CDR2 are SQVTM and ANQGSEA. V dropped 6 bases and J dropped 2 bases, with 7 bases sitting between them. This CDR3 has 11 residues. The CDR3, as DNA: TGCAGCGTCGCTCTAAACACTGAAGCTTTCTTT. Protein product: CSVALNTEAFF.

The chain uses TRBV14 and TRBJ1-5, with D unclear. Trimming removed 1 base at V and 2 bases at J, with 6 bases between. Germline lookup yields CDR1 SGHDN and CDR2 FVKESK. The CDR3 length is 14 residues. CDR3 bases: TGTGCCAGCAGCCAAGGAACGGGCAATCAGCCCCAGCATTTT. Translating it yields CASSQGTGNQPQHF.

Here the CDR3 DNA reads TGTGCCAGCAGCCCAGTAAGGACAGGGGGAGACACCGGGGAGCTGTTTTTT. Amino acid sequence: CASSPVRTGGDTGELFF. The J gene is TRBJ2-2, the V gene TRBV7-9, with TRBD1 matching 10 bases. The trim removed 5 bases at V and 3 bases at J, leaving 9 bases unmatched. Germline CDR1 SEHNR, CDR2 FQNEAQ (reference sequence). This CDR3 is built from 17 residues. Based on the CDR3 plus reference TRBV7-9 and TRBJ2-2, the full variable domain is DTGVSQNPRHKITKRGQNVTFRCDPISEHNRLYWYRQTLGQGPEFLTYFQNEAQLEKSRLLSDRFSAERPKGSFSTLEIQRTEQGDSAMYLCASSPVRTGGDTGELFFGEGSRLTVL.

This clone appeared a few times. V and J are TRBV29-1 and TRBJ2-7; D remains ambiguous. With 4 bases removed from V and 7 bases from J, the gap between germline ends came to 14 bases. The CDR3 has 12 residues. Germline CDR1 and CDR2: SQVTM and ANQGSEA. CDR3 in DNA: TGCAGCGTTGTTGGCGCCGTGACAGAGCAGTACTTC. Its protein product is CSVVGAVTEQYF.